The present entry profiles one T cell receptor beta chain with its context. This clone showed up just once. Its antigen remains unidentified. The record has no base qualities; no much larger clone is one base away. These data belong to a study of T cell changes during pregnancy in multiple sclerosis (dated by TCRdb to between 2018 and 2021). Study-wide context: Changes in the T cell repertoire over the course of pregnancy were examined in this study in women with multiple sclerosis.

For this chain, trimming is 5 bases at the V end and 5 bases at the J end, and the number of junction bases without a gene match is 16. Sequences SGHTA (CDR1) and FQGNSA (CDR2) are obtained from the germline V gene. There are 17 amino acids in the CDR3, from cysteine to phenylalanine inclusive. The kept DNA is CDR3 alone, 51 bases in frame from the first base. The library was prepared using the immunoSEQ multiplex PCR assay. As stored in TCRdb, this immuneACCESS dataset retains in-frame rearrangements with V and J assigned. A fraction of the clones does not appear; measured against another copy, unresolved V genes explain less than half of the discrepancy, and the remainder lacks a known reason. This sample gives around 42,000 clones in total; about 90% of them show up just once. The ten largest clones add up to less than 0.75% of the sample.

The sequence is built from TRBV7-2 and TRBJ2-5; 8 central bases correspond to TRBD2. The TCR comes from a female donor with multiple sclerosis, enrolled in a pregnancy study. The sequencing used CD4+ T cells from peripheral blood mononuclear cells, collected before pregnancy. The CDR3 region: CASSKRLLGGGGETQYF. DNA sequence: TGTGCCAGCAGCAAGCGGCTACTCGGGGGGGGCGGGGAGACCCAGTACTTC.